One and the same sample provided the 23 T cell receptor beta chains below, sequenced in a study of T cell repertoires in cytomegalovirus infection. One entry per CDR3 protein results from TCRdb running MiXCR on the reads. The sample yields 600,000 to 800,000 distinct CDR3 sequences, about 24% seen once. Sequencing input: CD8+ T cells from PBMCs. These receptors were obtained from a human donor in good health (CMV status not recorded). Some clones in this sample may be carry-over from other donors' samples.

The chain links TRBV7-9 to TRBJ1-1; 8 nucleotides agree with TRBD1. The CDR3 runs 15 residues. Germline CDR1 reads SEHNR; CDR2 reads FQNEAQ (reference sequence). V was clipped by 2 bases and J by 4 bases; unmatched bases: 6. This chain's CDR3 is CASSLNQGASTEAFF. Here the CDR3 DNA reads TGTGCCAGCAGCTTAAATCAGGGGGCGAGCACTGAAGCTTTCTTT.

The rearrangement joins TRBV20-1 to TRBJ2-5; 10 bases match TRBD2. Germline V gene lookup returns CDR1 DFQATT and CDR2 SNEGSKA (reference sequence). Trimming at V came to 4 bases and at J to 5 bases, leaving 16 bases not matched to a gene. The CDR3 covers 17 residues. Here the CDR3 reads CSAKTRLAGPGKETQYF. CDR3 coding DNA: TGCAGTGCTAAGACGAGACTAGCGGGCCCCGGAAAGGAGACCCAGTACTTC.

This clonotype has more than one count but fewer than ten. The rearrangement links TRBV6-6 to TRBJ2-3; D not resolved. The CDR3 is 12 amino acids. Trimming cost V 2 bases and J 5 bases, with 5 bases left between them. The germline V gene has CDR1 MNHNY and CDR2 SVGAGI (reference sequence). The CDR3 loop is CASSYRVDTQYF. The CDR3 DNA sequence: TGTGCCAGCAGTTACAGAGTAGATACGCAGTATTTT.

This clonotype has a handful of counts. CDR3 residues: CASSYSNGGPTDTQYF. CDR3 DNA: TGTGCCAGCAGTTACTCGAACGGGGGGCCAACAGATACGCAGTATTTT. This sequence joins TRBV6-2 or TRBV6-3 and TRBJ2-3; D may be TRBD2 (7 bases). CDR3 size: 16 residues. Trimming shortened V by 0 bases and J by 3 bases, and 13 bases separated the two germline ends. Germline CDR1 MNHEY, CDR2 SVGEGT.

This chain connects TRBV6-2 or TRBV6-3 to TRBJ2-3, with 9 bases fitting TRBD1. Germline assignment: CDR1 MNHEY and CDR2 SVGEGT. V was clipped by 2 bases and J by 1 base; unmatched bases: 10. This CDR3 is built from 18 residues. The CDR3 here is CASSYPRRDRVRTDTQYF. The CDR3 DNA reads as TGTGCCAGCAGTTACCCTCGCCGGGACAGGGTCCGCACAGATACGCAGTATTTT.

This clonotype has ten or more counts. The V gene is TRBV7-6, the J gene TRBJ1-2; D gene uncertain. The CDR3 has 13 residues. Germline V lookup: CDR1 SGHVS, CDR2 FNYEAQ. V gave up 6 bases and J gave up 8 bases, with 16 bases separating them. As DNA, the CDR3 is TGTGCCAGCAGTTATGGGAGGACTTCGGGCTACACCTTC. It specifies CASSYGRTSGYTF.

This chain links TRBV7-8 with TRBJ2-2; TRBD2 agrees at 8 bases. The CDR3 runs to 15 residues. CDR1 is SGHVS and CDR2 is FQNEAQ in the germline V gene. The ends lost 0 bases at V and 6 bases at J; junction bases unmatched: 3. CDR3 residues: CASSLAGGAAGELFF. CDR3 coding DNA: TGTGCCAGCAGCTTAGCCGGGGGGGCCGCCGGGGAGCTGTTTTTT.

J is TRBJ2-2 and V is TRBV29-1; D may match TRBD1 or TRBD2 (6 bases each). Looked up from germline, CDR1 is SQVTM and CDR2 is ANQGSEA. Trimming took 3 bases from V and 4 from J, leaving 12 bases between them. This CDR3 spans 14 amino acids. DNA for the CDR3: TGCAGCGTTGAGATGGGGGGCGTCACCGGGGAGCTGTTTTTT. It translates to CSVEMGGVTGELFF.

This clonotype was found many times. DNA of the CDR3: TGTGCCAGCAGTTTAGTAGGGACTGCCTACGAGCAGTACGTC. Translation: CASSLVGTAYEQYV. This rearrangement joins TRBV28 to TRBJ2-7; TRBD2 might be the D (6 bases). This CDR3 is built from 14 residues. Trimming removed 2 bases from V and 2 bases from J, with 10 bases in between. CDR1 is MDHEN and CDR2 is SYDVKM in the germline V gene.

V gene TRBV6-1 combines with J gene TRBJ2-7; the match to TRBD1 covers 10 bases. Germline loops: CDR1 MNHNS, CDR2 SASEGT. V was pared by 5 bases and J by 2 bases, with 15 bases of the junction left unmatched. This CDR3 spans 18 amino acids. CDR3 DNA sequence: TGTGCCAGCAGTTTATCCGGGACAGGGGAGTGGGTTACCTACGAGCAGTACTTC. It codes for CASSLSGTGEWVTYEQYF.

This clonotype was counted ten times or more. This chain connects TRBV29-1 to TRBJ2-4; tentatively, D is TRBD1 (6 bases). Germline values: CDR1 SQVTM, CDR2 ANQGSEA. V gave up 1 base and J gave up 6 bases, with 7 bases separating them. There are 12 residues in the CDR3. CDR3 loop: CSVEGRGNIQYF. CDR3 DNA: TGCAGCGTTGAAGGCAGGGGAAACATTCAGTACTTC.

V usage is TRBV7-6 and J usage is TRBJ2-7, with 7 positions matching TRBD1. The CDR3 spans 15 residues. Trimming at V came to 5 bases and at J to 2 bases, leaving 9 bases not matched to a gene. Germline V gene data show CDR1 as SGHVS and CDR2 as FNYEAQ. CDR3: CASSHGTVTPYEQYF. CDR3 DNA sequence: TGTGCCAGCAGCCACGGGACAGTCACCCCCTACGAGCAGTACTTC.

This clonotype was counted only a few times. The chain uses TRBV7-9 and TRBJ2-1; weak D call: TRBD2 (6 bases). CDR3 length: 15 amino acids. The germline CDR1 and CDR2 sequences are SEHNR and FQNEAQ (reference sequence). Between the trimmed V and J ends, which lost 6 bases and 0 bases, there was a span of 12 bases. CDR3 sequence (DNA): TGTGCCAGCAGACCTAGCGCCCGCTCCTACAATGAGCAGTTCTTC. Its protein is CASRPSARSYNEQFF.

This clonotype was found a few times. The gene calls are TRBV19 and TRBJ2-1; weak D call: TRBD2 (7 bases). This CDR3 comprises 13 residues. Germline CDR1 and CDR2: LNHDA and SQIVND (reference sequence). V lost 3 bases and J lost 10, with 13 bases in between. This CDR3 is CASSIGGAGEQFF. CDR3 DNA: TGTGCCAGTAGTATTGGGGGGGCCGGAGAGCAGTTCTTC.

This clonotype was counted only a few times. This CDR3 is CASKDWAGADNEQFF. CDR3 bases: TGTGCCAGCAAGGACTGGGCAGGGGCGGACAATGAGCAGTTCTTC. V and J are TRBV6-4 and TRBJ2-1; a weak D match, TRBD1 (6 bases). V lost 7 bases, J lost 5 bases, and 18 bases lay in between. The CDR3 is 15 amino acids. Germline CDR1 reads MRHNA; CDR2 reads SNTAGT.

This clonotype was observed many times. The V call is TRBV28, the J call TRBJ2-7; maybe TRBD2 (5 bases). V was pared by 2 bases and J by 6 bases, with 14 bases between. CDR1 and CDR2 (germline): MDHEN, SYDVKM. The CDR3 has 14 amino acids. CDR3 in amino acids: CASSLRGLGLEQYV. Here the CDR3 DNA reads TGTGCCAGCAGTTTACGTGGACTGGGTCTCGAGCAGTACGTC.

In this sample, this clonotype turned up many times. The V and J genes are TRBV7-6 and TRBJ1-5; 7 bases are shared with TRBD1. The CDR3 runs 14 residues. V lost 0 bases and J lost 5; bases outside the gene matches: 1. The V gene's germline CDR1 is SGHVS and CDR2 FNYEAQ. As DNA, the CDR3 is TGTGCCAGCAGCTTAGCAGGGGGCCATCAGCCCCAGCATTTT. Amino acid sequence: CASSLAGGHQPQHF.

In its sample, this clonotype was seen a few times. The chain uses TRBV12-3 or TRBV12-4 and TRBJ1-2; TRBD1 is a possible D gene (6 bases). The CDR3 is made up of 15 amino acids. Trimming left V 5 bases short and J 3 bases short, with 16 bases between. This CDR3 reads CASSTGIGTYYGYTF. In nucleotides, the CDR3 is TGTGCCAGCAGTACAGGGATAGGCACCTACTATGGCTACACCTTC.

This clonotype was seen a few times. V is TRBV7-9 and J is TRBJ2-1; 8 nucleotides agree with TRBD2. Per the germline V gene, CDR1 is SEHNR and CDR2 is FQNEAQ (reference sequence). Trimming removed 1 base from V and 5 bases from J; junction bases left unmatched: 4. This CDR3 spans 15 amino acids. The CDR3 DNA is TGTGCCAGCAGCTTAGTAGGTAGCGGGGACAATGAGCAGTTCTTC. Residues: CASSLVGSGDNEQFF.

This clonotype was seen repeatedly, ten times or more. The chain links TRBV7-9 to TRBJ2-1; perhaps TRBD2 as D (5 bases). The germline CDR1 and CDR2 sequences are SEHNR and FQNEAQ (reference sequence). Trimming stripped 5 bases from V and 0 bases from J, with 11 bases between. CDR3 size: 15 residues. CDR3 coding DNA: TGTGCCAGCAGCCCAAGTGGGAGCTCCTACAATGAGCAGTTCTTC. It translates to CASSPSGSSYNEQFF.

This clonotype has at least ten counts. The chain is built from TRBV12-3 or TRBV12-4 and TRBJ2-3; the match to TRBD1 covers 9 bases. This CDR3 comprises 14 residues. Unmatched junction bases numbered 10, after V lost 1 base and J lost 14 bases. CDR3 coding DNA: TGTGCCAGCAGTTTAGGTTCTCCGGGACAGGGCCGGTATTTT. Encoded protein: CASSLGSPGQGRYF.

Remarks on this clonotype: Its ends do not fully match the called genes, so a read error is possible. The chain carries TRBV24-1 and TRBJ2-2; weak D call: TRBD2 (5 bases). Germline CDR1 and CDR2: KGHDR and SFDVKD. This CDR3 contains 14 residues. CDR3 DNA: TGTGCCACCAGTGGAGCGCGGAAGGACGGGGAGCTGTTGTTT. The encoded protein is CATSGARKDGELLF.

The gene calls are TRBV2 and TRBJ1-2, with 7 bases fitting TRBD1. The CDR3 is 14 residues long. Trimming took 9 bases from V and 7 from J; bases not matched to a gene: 14. Germline CDR1 SNHLY, CDR2 FYNNEI. DNA for the CDR3: TGTGCCAGGATTTTAGGTCAGGGGGAACGTGGCTACACCTTC. Residues: CARILGQGERGYTF.